The 10 T cell receptor beta chains presented below share a single source sample, sequenced in a study of blood T cells in healthy people across ages. Through a sample-barcoded 5' primer and a J-beta primer mix, a second PCR was run for roughly 7 to 11 cycles. Using its own MiXCR run on the 5' RACE reads, TCRdb lists one record per CDR3 protein. The table records approximately 810,000 distinct CDR3 sequences, more than 25% of them present only once. Material: blood. Receptor source: a woman older than 75 in good health.

There are a few counts of this clonotype. The chain recombines TRBV10-3 with TRBJ1-4; no clear D. The germline gives CDR1 ENHRY, CDR2 SYGVKD. The CDR3 has 14 residues. V shed 0 bases and J shed 4 bases, with 6 bases lying between them. As DNA, the CDR3 is TGTGCCATCAGTGAGTCTGGCAGTAATGAAAAACTGTTTTTT. This sequence encodes CAISESGSNEKLFF.

Remarks on this clonotype: A much larger clone differs by one base, so this may be a read error. In this CDR3 the conserved last residue, phenylalanine or tryptophan, is missing, so a read error is likely. The chain couples TRBV18 to TRBJ2-3; no clear D. The germline V gene has CDR1 KGHSH and CDR2 LQKENI. The ends were cut back, 0 bases at V and 6 bases at J, with 4 bases in the middle. This CDR3 is 12 amino acids long. The CDR3 bases are TGTGCCAGCTCACCACCGGGTGATACGCAGTATTTG. Translated, it gives CASSPPGDTQYL.

With regard to this clonotype: A much larger clone is a single base away; this may be a read error. The chain has TRBV6-2 or TRBV6-3 and TRBJ2-3, with D perhaps TRBD1 or TRBD2 (5 bases each). The CDR3 covers 16 residues. Trimming shortened V by 8 bases and J by 8 bases, and 26 bases separated the two germline ends. The germline CDR1 and CDR2 sequences are MNHEY and SVGEGT. The CDR3 is CASSDVGLAPTGTQYF. CDR3 DNA: TGTGCCAGCTCTGACGTGGGGCTAGCACCAACTGGTACGCAGTATTTT.

The J gene is TRBJ2-1, the V gene TRBV6-6; TRBD2 matches 8 bases. V was pared by 4 bases and J by 2 bases, with 7 bases of the junction left unmatched. This CDR3 has 16 amino acids. Per germline, CDR1 MNHNY and CDR2 SVGAGI (reference sequence). Here the CDR3 DNA reads TGTGCCAGCAGTTCCGGGACTAGTAGTCCCTACAATGAGCAGTTCTTC. This encodes CASSSGTSSPYNEQFF.

At least ten counts were recorded for this clonotype. The chain links TRBV20-1 to TRBJ2-5; the D gene is possibly TRBD1 (5 bases). CDR3 length equals 13 residues. V lost 3 bases and J 4 bases, leaving 12 bases between the germline ends. The germline CDR1 and CDR2 sequences are DFQATT and SNEGSKA (reference sequence). The CDR3 sequence: CSASVGPGETQYF. The CDR3 DNA is TGCAGTGCTAGTGTGGGGCCGGGAGAGACCCAGTACTTC.

This clonotype was recorded at least ten times. The chain is built from TRBV7-2 and TRBJ2-5; D is ambiguous. Trimming removed 5 bases from V and 1 base from J, with 14 bases in between. CDR3 size: 15 residues. Germline assignment: CDR1 SGHTA and CDR2 FQGNSA. CDR3 loop: CASSDGQAFQETQYF. DNA of the CDR3: TGTGCCAGCAGCGATGGGCAGGCCTTCCAAGAGACCCAGTACTTC.

The table lists this clonotype with many counts. This rearrangement joins TRBV6-2 or TRBV6-3 to TRBJ2-5; D unclear. The germline V gene has CDR1 MNHEY and CDR2 SVGEGT. V lost 6 bases and J lost 4, with 6 bases in between. This CDR3 is built from 11 residues. The CDR3 spells CASRELETQYF. In nucleotides, the CDR3 is TGTGCCAGCAGGGAGTTAGAGACCCAGTACTTC.

This chain uses TRBV7-2 with TRBJ2-5; TRBD1 agrees at 12 bases. Germline CDR1 reads SGHTA; CDR2 reads FQGNSA. The CDR3 runs 16 residues. The V and J ends lost 4 bases and 5 bases, in that order; junction bases with no gene match: 8. The CDR3 spells CASSSPGTGGPETQYF. In DNA, the CDR3 is TGTGCCAGCAGCTCCCCCGGGACAGGGGGCCCGGAGACCCAGTACTTC.

The chain carries TRBV5-1 and TRBJ2-1; D may correspond to TRBD1 or TRBD2 (5 bases each). The CDR3 spans 15 residues. V dropped 0 bases and J dropped 4 bases, with 11 bases sitting between them. Germline lookup yields CDR1 SGHRS and CDR2 YFSETQ. CDR3 in DNA: TGCGCCAGCAGCTTGGATGGGACCGAGTACAATGAGCAGTTCTTC. Amino acids: CASSLDGTEYNEQFF.

V gene TRBV7-9 combines with J gene TRBJ1-1; no clear D gene. Germline V lookup: CDR1 SEHNR, CDR2 FQNEAQ (reference sequence). V was pared by 7 bases and J by 4 bases, with 13 bases between. The CDR3 length is 13 residues. The CDR3 region is CASNRGGITEAFF. Here the CDR3 DNA reads TGTGCCAGCAACCGTGGAGGGATCACTGAAGCTTTCTTT.